The 18 T cell receptor beta chains listed next were all sequenced from one sample in a study of CD8 T cells in ankylosing spondylitis. MiXCR, applied by TCRdb to the 5' RACE reads, yields one record per CDR3 protein. Counted here are 110,000 to 150,000 distinct CDR3 sequences, roughly 8.4% occurring once; the ten biggest clones make up about 7.3%. Sequencing was done on a sample of synovial fluid, either unsorted or a sorted T cell fraction (not recorded which). All receptors derive from a male donor with ankylosing spondylitis.

The DNA of the CDR3 is TGTGCCAGCAGCTCCTCCGGGACTAGACAGTATTTT. Its translation is CASSSSGTRQYF. The chain employs TRBV9 and TRBJ2-3; 8 bases match TRBD2. The CDR3 is 12 amino acids. After removal of 4 bases from V and 12 bases from J, the junction contained 7 bases not matched to a gene. The germline gives CDR1 SGDLS, CDR2 YYNGEE.

A word on this clonotype: With a much larger clone just one base away, this may be a read error. V gene TRBV20-1 combines with J gene TRBJ2-1, with D possibly called TRBD1 or TRBD2 (5 bases each). This CDR3 is 16 amino acids long. Germline V gene lookup returns CDR1 DFQATT and CDR2 SNEGSKA (reference sequence). For the CDR3, the DNA is TGCTGTGCTAGAGATCAACCCGAAAAGGGGAGCAATGAGCAGTTCTTC. This translates into CCARDQPEKGSNEQFF.

This clonotype was counted at least ten times. V usage is TRBV7-2 and J usage is TRBJ2-1; TRBD1 matches 9 bases. The CDR3 totals 16 residues. The junction had 4 bases not matched to a gene; V was cut back by 1 base and J by 3 bases. CDR1 is SGHTA and CDR2 is FQGNSA in the germline V gene. The CDR3, as DNA: TGTGCCAGCAGCTTAGTAGCGACAGGGGGCTACAATGAGCAGTTCTTC. It translates to CASSLVATGGYNEQFF. The full variable domain, completed using reference TRBV7-2 and TRBJ2-1, is GAGVSQSPSNKVTEKGKDVELRCDPISGHTALYWYRQSLGQGLEFLIYFQGNSAPDKSGLPSDRFSAERTGGSVSTLTIQRTQQEDSAVYLCASSLVATGGYNEQFFGPGTRLTVL.

This clonotype was detected a few times. This chain links TRBV4-2 with TRBJ2-6; D perhaps matches TRBD2 (6 bases). V shed 2 bases and J shed 2 bases, with 16 bases lying between them. Germline-derived CDR1 and CDR2 are LGHNA and YNFKEQ. The CDR3 totals 18 residues. CDR3 nucleotide sequence: TGTGCCAGCAGCCAAATAGGGCAGGGAGGCACTGGGGCCAACGTCCTGACTTTC. It is translated as CASSQIGQGGTGANVLTF.

This clonotype was picked up a small number of times. The rearrangement links TRBV6-5 to TRBJ2-7; weak D call: TRBD2 (6 bases). There are 16 residues in the CDR3. From germline, CDR1 is MNHEY and CDR2 SVGAGI. Trimming pared 4 bases from V and 1 base from J, leaving 17 bases between. The CDR3 is CASSSLFGGRSYEQYF. CDR3 coding DNA: TGTGCCAGCAGTTCGCTTTTCGGGGGAAGATCCTACGAGCAGTACTTC.

V usage is TRBV11-2 and J usage is TRBJ2-5, with 7 bases fitting TRBD2. Germline CDR1 reads SGHAT; CDR2 reads FQNNGV. V shed 5 bases, J shed 7 bases, and the junction held 7 bases outside the gene matches. There are 13 residues in the CDR3. The CDR3, as DNA: TGTGCCAGCAGCCCGGGGGGAGGTGGGACCCAGTACTTC. As protein: CASSPGGGGTQYF.

This chain uses TRBV7-9 with TRBJ1-1; possible D gene TRBD1, 5 bases. Trimming removed 7 bases at V and 2 bases at J, with 11 bases between. The CDR3 sequence is 13 residues long. Germline-derived CDR1 and CDR2 are SEHNR and FQNEAQ (reference sequence). CDR3 amino acids: CASTRGENTEAFF. The CDR3 nucleotides read TGTGCCAGCACTAGGGGAGAAAACACTGAAGCTTTCTTT.

In this sample, this clonotype turned up a few times. The rearrangement joins TRBV24-1 to TRBJ2-4; 7 bases fit TRBD1. J lost 5 bases, V lost 3 bases, and 6 bases had no gene match. There are 15 residues in the CDR3. In germline, CDR1 is KGHDR, CDR2 SFDVKD. This chain's CDR3 is CATSDPRGRENIQYF. The CDR3 DNA is TGTGCCACCAGTGATCCTAGGGGGCGCGAAAACATTCAGTACTTC.

This clonotype was recorded at least ten times. This sequence joins TRBV29-1 and TRBJ2-7, with D possibly matching TRBD1 (5 bases). The CDR3 spans 14 residues. Per germline, CDR1 SQVTM and CDR2 ANQGSEA. V was pared by 4 bases and J by 3 bases, with 16 bases between. CDR3 in amino acids: CSVAILGQYYEQYF. Here the CDR3 DNA reads TGCAGCGTTGCGATTTTGGGGCAATACTACGAGCAGTACTTC.

This clonotype was detected ten times or more. The chain combines TRBV2 with TRBJ2-2; weak D call: TRBD2 (6 bases). This CDR3 spans 13 amino acids. Germline V CDR1 and CDR2: SNHLY, FYNNEI. The germline V and J ends were trimmed by 8 bases and 7 bases, with 14 bases remaining between them. CDR3 loop: CASSSGRNGELFF. DNA of the CDR3: TGTGCCAGCTCGTCAGGGAGGAACGGGGAGCTGTTTTTT.

This clonotype was seen a handful of times. This rearrangement joins TRBV20-1 to TRBJ1-5; D unresolved. In germline, CDR1 is DFQATT, CDR2 SNEGSKA (reference sequence). Trimming removed 3 bases at V and 3 bases at J, with 12 bases between. The CDR3 runs to 14 residues. The CDR3 nucleotides read TGCAGTGCTAGGAAGGCCGGCCTCAATCAGCCCCAGCATTTT. Amino acids: CSARKAGLNQPQHF.

This clonotype occurred many times. The V call is TRBV28, the J call TRBJ1-5; a weak D match, TRBD1 (5 bases). The CDR3 is 15 amino acids. The ends were cut back, 7 bases at V and 5 bases at J, with 18 bases in the middle. Germline loops: CDR1 MDHEN, CDR2 SYDVKM. The CDR3 loop is CASTIRRTTDQPQHF. The CDR3 coding sequence is TGTGCCAGCACTATTCGGCGGACAACGGATCAGCCCCAGCATTTT.

This clonotype was recorded at least ten times. CDR3 in amino acids: CASSVGYRNTEAFF. The CDR3 bases are TGCGCCAGCAGCGTGGGTTACAGGAACACTGAAGCTTTCTTT. The chain links TRBV5-1 to TRBJ1-1; D is ambiguous. Germline lookup yields CDR1 SGHRS and CDR2 YFSETQ. This CDR3 contains 14 residues. V was shortened by 4 bases and J by 1 base, with 11 bases between the two germline ends.

This clonotype rates as medium-sized. The chain recombines TRBV2 with TRBJ2-3, with a possible D match to TRBD1 (5 bases). From germline, CDR1 is SNHLY and CDR2 FYNNEI. V was shortened by 4 bases and J by 3 bases, with 11 bases between the two germline ends. CDR3 length: 14 residues. CDR3 sequence: CASSGVGHTDTQYF. CDR3 DNA: TGTGCCAGCAGTGGGGTAGGACATACAGATACGCAGTATTTT.

In nucleotides, the CDR3 is TGTGCCAGCAGCCATGCAGGGGGCGGTCAGCCCCAGCATTTT. This translates into CASSHAGGGQPQHF. The J gene is TRBJ1-5, the V gene TRBV28, with 8 bases that match TRBD1. The CDR3 sequence is 14 residues long. V was pared by 6 bases and J by 6 bases, with 7 bases of the junction left unmatched. Germline V CDR1 and CDR2: MDHEN, SYDVKM.

V gene TRBV9 combines with J gene TRBJ2-5; a possible D gene is TRBD1 (5 bases). V lost 3 bases, J lost 5 bases, and 14 bases lay in between. The CDR3 runs to 14 residues. Germline CDR1 reads SGDLS; CDR2 reads YYNGEE. This chain's CDR3 is CASSEGRARETQYF. The CDR3, as DNA: TGTGCCAGCAGCGAAGGCAGGGCTCGGGAGACCCAGTACTTC.

The gene calls are TRBV7-2 and TRBJ2-7, with D possibly TRBD1 on 6 matching bases. Germline-derived CDR1 and CDR2 are SGHTA and FQGNSA. The CDR3 consists of 13 residues. The V end lost 3 bases, the J end lost 3 bases, and 9 bases lay between the germline ends. As DNA, the CDR3 is TGTGCCAGCAGCTTCCGGGACAACTACGAGCAGTACTTC. Protein sequence: CASSFRDNYEQYF.

Only a few counts were recorded for this clonotype. The chain joins TRBV6-2 or TRBV6-3 to TRBJ2-1, with a tentative D call TRBD2 (6 bases). The CDR3 has 15 amino acids. The ends were cut back, 5 bases at V and 3 bases at J, with 14 bases in the middle. CDR1 and CDR2 (germline): MNHEY, SVGEGT. The CDR3 region is CASSRAGTDYNEQFF. CDR3 bases: TGTGCCAGCAGTCGCGCGGGAACAGACTACAATGAGCAGTTCTTC.